This TCR beta chain was retrieved from a study of blood T cell repertoires in COVID-19. Study details: Samples came from the United States, Italy and Spain, spanning acute and convalescent COVID-19. T cells, B-cell-depleted T cells, or PBMCs supplied cDNA or gDNA.

Cohort assignment relied on participant-reported clinical history. This table comes from immunoSEQ multiplex PCR, and its TCRdb copy is limited to in-frame clones, with some not included. The sample lists roughly 150,000 clones; about four fifths were seen once. The CDR3 is 18 residues long. The source material was PBMCs or T cells enriched from blood (not recorded which). This rearrangement joins TRBV21-1 to TRBJ2-1; the table's D call, TRBD2, was not checked against the DNA. TRBV21-1 is tagged as a pseudogene. The TCR sequence derives from a woman aged 60-75 years who had recovered from COVID-19. CDR3 loop: CASSKVMGGRATRVEQFF. CDR3 coding DNA: TGTGCCAGCAGCAAAGTGATGGGGGGGAGAGCTACAAGGGTTGAGCAGTTCTTC.